Listed here are 10 T cell receptor beta chains from one sample, sequenced in a study of Ad26.COV2.S vaccination and SARS-CoV-2 variants. TCRdb keeps only in-frame clones here, not all; method: immunoSEQ multiplex PCR. The sample carries roughly 380,000 clones, about 90% recorded once. Sample: peripheral blood, taken after recovery from COVID-19. The receptors originated from a human donor who had recovered from COVID-19.

This clone was seen just once. V is TRBV29-1 and J is TRBJ1-2, with TRBD1 matching over 9 bases. This CDR3 comprises 11 residues. With V trimmed by 4 bases and J by 13 bases, 7 bases remained unmatched. Germline CDR1 reads SQVTM; CDR2 reads ANQGSEA. The CDR3 here is CSVGTGDPVTF. The CDR3 DNA follows: TGCAGCGTTGGGACAGGGGACCCTGTCACCTTC.

This clone was seen only once. The chain links TRBV7-8 to TRBJ1-2; D unresolved. The ends were cut back, 3 bases at V and 3 bases at J, with 8 bases in the middle. The CDR3 totals 13 residues. Germline V gene sequence: CDR1 SGHVS, CDR2 FQNEAQ. CDR3 loop: CASSLGQYYGYTF. DNA for the CDR3: TGTGCCAGCAGCTTGGGCCAGTACTATGGCTACACCTTC.

This clone was picked up one time. The chain carries TRBV9 and TRBJ1-1; no reliable D call. CDR1 is SGDLS, CDR2 YYNGEE, per germline. CDR3 length: 12 amino acids. V lost 4 bases and J 3 bases, leaving 7 bases between the germline ends. As DNA, the CDR3 is TGTGCCAGCAGCAAGGCGGACACTGAAGCTTTCTTT. Amino acids: CASSKADTEAFF.

The V and J genes are TRBV29-1 and TRBJ1-1; no reliable D call. Germline CDR1 and CDR2: SQVTM and ANQGSEA. V was cut by 5 bases and J by 4 bases, with 17 bases left in between. This CDR3 is 14 amino acids long. CDR3 DNA: TGCAGCGTTCCCTCGGGTTCGCCGGGCACTGAAGCTTTCTTT. Translating it yields CSVPSGSPGTEAFF.

J is TRBJ1-2 and V is TRBV6-5; no reliable D call. Between the trimmed V and J ends, which lost 8 bases and 8 bases, there was a span of 18 bases. Germline CDR1 MNHEY, CDR2 SVGAGI. This CDR3 has 13 amino acids. The CDR3 coding sequence is TGTGCCAGCGGTTTAGCGGTTTTTGAGGGCTACACCTTC. Encoded protein: CASGLAVFEGYTF.

The J gene is TRBJ1-2, the V gene TRBV6-5; D might be TRBD1 (5 bases). The CDR3 covers 14 residues. V lost 4 bases and J 7 bases, leaving 16 bases between the germline ends. Germline values: CDR1 MNHEY, CDR2 SVGAGI. CDR3 in DNA: TGTGCCAGCAGTTCCTGGGCGGGGCAGGGTGGCTACACCTTC. The encoded protein is CASSSWAGQGGYTF.

The gene calls are TRBV7-8 and TRBJ2-2; TRBD1 aligns across 7 bases. CDR1 is SGHVS and CDR2 is FQNEAQ in the germline V gene. The junction had 2 bases not matched to a gene; V was cut back by 2 bases and J by 2 bases. CDR3 length: 15 residues. CDR3 in amino acids: CASSLRDSNTGELFF. In DNA, the CDR3 is TGTGCCAGCAGCTTAAGGGACAGTAACACCGGGGAGCTGTTTTTT. The variable domain in full, with the rest retrieved from reference TRBV7-8 and TRBJ2-2, is GAGVSQSPRYKVAKRGQDVALRCDPISGHVSLFWYQQALGQGPEFLTYFQNEAQLDKSGLPSDRFFAERPEGSVSTLKIQRTQQEDSAVYLCASSLRDSNTGELFFGEGSRLTVL.

This clone was picked up one time. The V and J genes are TRBV9 and TRBJ2-3; 14 bases map to TRBD2. V lost 4 bases, J lost 6 bases, and 19 bases stayed unmatched. The CDR3 is 20 residues long. Germline CDR1 is SGDLS and CDR2 is YYNGEE. This CDR3 reads CASSLRAGLAGGPTPDTQYF. CDR3 bases: TGTGCCAGCAGCCTAAGAGCCGGACTAGCGGGGGGACCTACCCCGGATACGCAGTATTTT. The full variable domain, completed using reference TRBV9 and TRBJ2-3, is DSGVTQTPKHLITATGQRVTLRCSPRSGDLSVYWYQQSLDQGLQFLIQYYNGEERAKGNILERFSAQQFPDLHSELNLSSLELGDSALYFCASSLRAGLAGGPTPDTQYFGPGTRLTVL.

The chain combines TRBV4-2 with TRBJ1-4; D is unresolved. There are 14 residues in the CDR3. Per germline, CDR1 LGHNA and CDR2 YNFKEQ. Trimming took off 1 base at V and 8 bases at J, with 11 bases between the two ends. CDR3 protein: CASSQAWVGEKLFF. For the CDR3, the DNA is TGTGCCAGCAGCCAAGCGTGGGTCGGAGAAAAACTGTTTTTT.

The chain employs TRBV3-1 (or the pseudogene TRBV3-2) and TRBJ2-7; weak D call: TRBD1 (6 bases). CDR1 is LGHDT and CDR2 is YNNKEL in the germline V gene (reference sequence). There are 13 residues in the CDR3. Trimming pared 3 bases from V and 2 bases from J, leaving 8 bases between. DNA of the CDR3: TGTGCCAGCAGCCATACAGGGCCCTACGAGCAGTACTTC. It translates to CASSHTGPYEQYF.